These 32 T cell receptor beta chains came from one sample sequenced in a study of cytomegalovirus exposure and HLA in healthy donors (dated by TCRdb to 2017 to 2019). The receptor library was made with the immunoSEQ multiplex PCR assay. The multiplex PCR relied on a mix of 60 forward primers for TCR Vbeta segments and 13 reverse primers for TCR Jbeta segments. This is the immuneACCESS table as TCRdb keeps it, with only in-frame sequences that have V and J called. A part of the clones is gone; compared with another copy, unresolved V genes explain less than half, and the rest is unexplained. This sample is represented by some 150,000 clones; 70% to 85% of them were singletons. The ten largest clones capture roughly 3.7% of the sample. The sequencing input was PBMCs. These receptors came from a man aged 30-40 years in good health and CMV-seropositive.

The rearrangement links TRBV6-1 to TRBJ1-1; D gene uncertain. Germline CDR1 reads MNHNS; CDR2 reads SASEGT. V was clipped by 2 bases and J by 1 base, with 8 bases between them. The CDR3 totals 14 residues. This CDR3 is CASSESPGNTEAFF. The CDR3 DNA reads as TGTGCCAGCAGTGAATCCCCGGGGAACACTGAAGCTTTCTTT.

This sequence joins TRBV5-6 and TRBJ1-4; tentative D call: TRBD1 (6 bases). V lost 1 base to trimming and J lost 6 bases, with 7 bases between them. The length of the CDR3 is 13 residues. From germline, CDR1 is SGHDT and CDR2 YYEEEE. This CDR3 is CASSLSGDEKLFF. DNA for the CDR3: TGTGCCAGCAGCTTGTCAGGGGATGAAAAACTGTTTTTT.

The chain links TRBV27 to TRBJ1-4; no definite D call. Germline V gives CDR1 MNHEY, CDR2 SMNVEV (reference sequence). This CDR3 is built from 13 residues. V dropped 3 bases and J dropped 6 bases, with 8 bases sitting between them. The CDR3 is CASSLYSHEKLFF. The CDR3 DNA reads as TGTGCCAGCAGTTTGTACTCCCATGAAAAACTGTTTTTT.

The J gene is TRBJ2-2, the V gene TRBV4-1; D is perhaps TRBD1 (6 bases). Trimming removed 4 bases from V and 3 bases from J, with 12 bases in between. Germline CDR1 is MGHRA and CDR2 is YSYEKL. The CDR3 is 15 residues long. The DNA of the CDR3 is TGCGCCAGCAGCCCTTACTACAGGGACACCGGGGAGCTGTTTTTT. It yields the protein CASSPYYRDTGELFF.

The V call is TRBV14, the J call TRBJ1-1, with D uncertain. V gave up 7 bases and J gave up 5 bases, with 17 bases separating them. Germline V lookup: CDR1 SGHDN, CDR2 FVKESK. The CDR3 extends over 14 amino acids. CDR3 protein: CASKAGSGRTEAFF. CDR3 nucleotide sequence: TGTGCCAGCAAAGCCGGTTCCGGGAGGACTGAAGCTTTCTTT.

The chain links TRBV7-3 to TRBJ2-1; D possibly corresponds to TRBD1 (6 bases). The germline V and J ends were trimmed by 9 bases and 3 bases, with 18 bases remaining between them. Germline V CDR1 and CDR2: SGHTA, FQGTGA. The CDR3 has 15 residues. The CDR3 nucleotides are TGTGCCAGTTATCCTGGGGCAGGGGACTACAATGAGCAGTTCTTC. It is translated as CASYPGAGDYNEQFF.

The V gene is TRBV4-3, the J gene TRBJ1-6; 8 bases map to TRBD1. CDR3 length: 16 residues. The junction had 8 bases not matched to a gene; V was cut back by 2 bases and J by 8 bases. The germline V gene has CDR1 LGHNA and CDR2 YSLEER. The CDR3 here is CASSQFGDRLYSPLHF. In DNA form, the CDR3 reads TGCGCCAGCAGCCAATTCGGGGACAGGTTGTATTCACCCCTCCACTTT.

The rearrangement uses TRBV27 and TRBJ2-7, with D possibly being TRBD2 (7 bases). Germline CDR1 is MNHEY and CDR2 is SMNVEV (reference sequence). This CDR3 is built from 14 residues. V was cut by 6 bases and J by 5 bases, with 17 bases left in between. Written as DNA, the CDR3 is TGTGCCAGCAGGGTGAGGGGGGGCCCAGACGAGCAGTACTTC. This codes for CASRVRGGPDEQYF.

The chain uses TRBV11-3 and TRBJ2-5; D may be TRBD2 (6 bases). The CDR3 covers 15 residues. CDR1 is SGHNT, CDR2 YENEEA, per germline. The germline V and J ends were trimmed by 5 bases and 2 bases, with 15 bases remaining between them. CDR3 region: CASSEGRLGQETQYF. Written as DNA, the CDR3 is TGTGCCAGCAGCGAGGGGCGACTAGGGCAAGAGACCCAGTACTTC.

The chain combines TRBV5-1 with TRBJ2-2; no reliable D call. Trimming cost V 0 bases and J 1 base, with 4 bases left between them. CDR1 is SGHRS, CDR2 YFSETQ, per germline. The CDR3 contains 14 residues. CDR3 nucleotide sequence: TGCGCCAGCAGCTTGGAACTGAACACCGGGGAGCTGTTTTTT. It is translated as CASSLELNTGELFF.

The genes are TRBV5-1 and TRBJ2-2; 8 bases match TRBD1. Germline V gives CDR1 SGHRS, CDR2 YFSETQ. Germline trimming cut 5 bases from V and 3 bases from J; bases unmatched to any gene: 9. The CDR3 sequence is 16 residues long. CDR3 nucleotides: TGCGCCAGCAGTCCCCGGACAGGGAGAGACACCGGGGAGCTGTTTTTT. As protein: CASSPRTGRDTGELFF. Complete variable domain (other parts from reference TRBV5-1 and TRBJ2-2): KAGVTQTPRYLIKTRGQQVTLSCSPISGHRSVSWYQQTPGQGLQFLFEYFSETQRNKGNFPGRFSGRQFSNSRSEMNVSTLELGDSALYLCASSPRTGRDTGELFFGEGSRLTVL.

This chain connects TRBV2 to TRBJ2-2; 9 positions agree with TRBD2. Looked up from germline, CDR1 is SNHLY and CDR2 is FYNNEI. The length of the CDR3 is 14 residues. J gave up 6 bases and V 3 bases, and 2 bases lay outside the gene matches. CDR3 protein: CASSEASGAGELFF. CDR3 DNA sequence: TGTGCCAGCAGTGAGGCTAGCGGGGCCGGGGAGCTGTTTTTT.

This clone has only a few counts. The chain links TRBV5-1 to TRBJ2-1, with 10 bases fitting TRBD1. The CDR3 is 15 amino acids. Trimming removed 4 bases from V and 5 bases from J; junction bases left unmatched: 6. Germline V gene sequence: CDR1 SGHRS, CDR2 YFSETQ. CDR3 amino acids: CASSNRDRGHNEQFF. CDR3 coding DNA: TGCGCCAGCAGCAACCGGGACAGGGGCCACAATGAGCAGTTCTTC. Looking up the rest from reference TRBV5-1 and TRBJ2-1 gives the full variable domain: KAGVTQTPRYLIKTRGQQVTLSCSPISGHRSVSWYQQTPGQGLQFLFEYFSETQRNKGNFPGRFSGRQFSNSRSEMNVSTLELGDSALYLCASSNRDRGHNEQFFGPGTRLTVL.

A few counts support this clone. The V gene is TRBV5-4, the J gene TRBJ1-4, with 9 bases lining up with TRBD1. Per the germline V gene, CDR1 is SGHNT and CDR2 is YYREEE (reference sequence). The V segment lost 0 bases and the J segment 8 bases; nucleotides outside the gene matches: 8. The CDR3 contains 16 residues. CDR3 in amino acids: CASSLGTGDGGEKLFF. CDR3 coding DNA: TGTGCCAGCAGCTTGGGGACAGGGGACGGTGGGGAAAAACTGTTTTTT.

The chain uses TRBV13 and TRBJ2-5; possible D gene TRBD2, 5 bases. The germline V gene encodes CDR1 PRHDT and CDR2 FYEKMQ (reference sequence). This CDR3 contains 13 residues. The V and J ends lost 5 bases and 4 bases respectively, with 11 bases between them. This chain's CDR3 is CASSRGFGETQYF. CDR3 nucleotides: TGTGCCAGCAGCCGAGGGTTTGGAGAGACCCAGTACTTC.

In this sample, this clone turned up a few times. J is TRBJ1-1 and V is TRBV11-2, with 9 bases that match TRBD1. This CDR3 region has 14 residues. Germline loops: CDR1 SGHAT, CDR2 FQNNGV. Germline trimming cut 5 bases from V and 10 bases from J; bases unmatched to any gene: 11. The CDR3 DNA follows: TGTGCCAGCAGCGGGCAGGGACAGGGTACAGGAGCTTTCTTT. Translating it yields CASSGQGQGTGAFF.

This chain uses TRBV30 with TRBJ1-2; TRBD1 is a possible D gene (5 bases). The germline V gene has CDR1 GTSNPN and CDR2 SVGIG (reference sequence). The CDR3 covers 12 residues. In DNA, the CDR3 is TGTGCGGCGGGACGCGGGGAAAGTGGCTACACCTTC. It yields the protein CAAGRGESGYTF.

The chain combines TRBV5-1 with TRBJ2-7, with a weak D call TRBD1 (6 bases). The V gene lost 0 bases and the J gene lost 1 base, with 11 bases spanning the gap. Germline CDR1 and CDR2: SGHRS and YFSETQ. The CDR3 is made up of 15 amino acids. The CDR3 nucleotides are TGCGCCAGCAGCTTGGTTGGGACAAAATCCTACGAGCAGTACTTC. Translation gives CASSLVGTKSYEQYF.

This chain connects TRBV5-1 to TRBJ2-7, with D maybe TRBD1 (6 bases). Between the trimmed V and J ends, which lost 0 bases and 5 bases, there was a span of 12 bases. The CDR3 extends over 14 amino acids. Germline CDR1 and CDR2: SGHRS and YFSETQ. CDR3 DNA sequence: TGCGCCAGCAGCTTGGCCCAGACAGGTGACGAGCAGTACTTC. Residues: CASSLAQTGDEQYF.

The rearrangement links TRBV5-6 to TRBJ2-7, with a weak D call TRBD1 (6 bases). V lost 0 bases to trimming and J lost 0 bases, with 10 bases between them. The V gene's germline CDR1 is SGHDT and CDR2 YYEEEE. The CDR3 has 15 amino acids. The CDR3 region has the DNA TGTGCCAGCAGCTTGGGGGACATTAGCTCCTACGAGCAGTACTTC. Its protein is CASSLGDISSYEQYF.

V is TRBV29-1 and J is TRBJ1-2; D is possibly TRBD1 (6 bases). The CDR3 consists of 14 residues. Per germline, CDR1 SQVTM and CDR2 ANQGSEA. Trimming pared 7 bases from V and 0 bases from J, leaving 15 bases between. DNA of the CDR3: TGCAGCGCCCAAAAAGGGGGAGCTAACTATGGCTACACCTTC. Amino acids: CSAQKGGANYGYTF. Full variable domain (rest looked up from reference TRBV29-1 and TRBJ1-2): SAVISQKPSRDICQRGTSLTIQCQVDSQVTMMFWYRQQPGQSLTLIATANQGSEATYESGFVIDKFPISRPNLTFSTLTVSNMSPEDSSIYLCSAQKGGANYGYTFGSGTRLTVV.

The V gene is TRBV11-3, the J gene TRBJ2-2; TRBD2 matches at 7 bases. Per germline, CDR1 SGHNT and CDR2 YENEEA. The CDR3 extends over 13 amino acids. The junction had 0 bases not matched to a gene; V was cut back by 4 bases and J by 4 bases. CDR3: CASSWTSTGELFF. The CDR3 DNA reads TGTGCCAGCAGCTGGACTAGCACCGGGGAGCTGTTTTTT.

The chain recombines TRBV27 with TRBJ2-7, with D perhaps TRBD1 (5 bases). The CDR3 runs to 13 residues. V gave up 9 bases and J gave up 3 bases, with 15 bases separating them. Germline CDR1 is MNHEY and CDR2 is SMNVEV (reference sequence). CDR3 bases: TGTGCCAGTGCCCCAGGGATTGGCTACGAGCAGTACTTC. This encodes CASAPGIGYEQYF.

The gene calls are TRBV7-2 and TRBJ1-2; D possibly corresponds to TRBD1 (6 bases). The CDR3 runs 14 residues. Trimming took 5 bases from V and 2 from J, leaving 12 bases between them. CDR1 and CDR2 (germline): SGHTA, FQGNSA. The CDR3 DNA is TGTGCCAGCAGCCCTTGGACAGACAACTATGGCTACACCTTC. It encodes CASSPWTDNYGYTF.

The chain carries TRBV28 and TRBJ1-5; weak D call: TRBD1 (6 bases). V was trimmed by 1 base and J by 7 bases, leaving 11 bases between them. Germline CDR1 MDHEN, CDR2 SYDVKM. The CDR3 covers 14 residues. In DNA, the CDR3 is TGTGCCAGCAGTTTATTCCCGGGACACCAGCCCCAGCATTTT. This translates into CASSLFPGHQPQHF.

The V gene is TRBV12-5, the J gene TRBJ1-4, with 12 bases fitting TRBD1. The CDR3 is 15 residues long. Unmatched junction bases numbered 3, after V lost 5 bases and J lost 5 bases. Germline V gene lookup returns CDR1 LGHNT and CDR2 FRNRAP. The CDR3, as DNA: TGTGCTAGTGGTCCCGGGACAGGGGGCAATGAAAAACTGTTTTTT. This translates into CASGPGTGGNEKLFF.

This clone has a handful of counts. This CDR3 reads CASNRGLTEAFF. CDR3 in DNA: TGTGCCAGCAACAGGGGGCTGACTGAAGCTTTCTTT. The V call is TRBV6-6, the J call TRBJ1-1, with 9 bases matching TRBD1. V gave up 7 bases and J gave up 5 bases; unmatched junction bases: 2. The CDR3 totals 12 residues. From germline, CDR1 is MNHNY and CDR2 SVGAGI (reference sequence).

This clone has only a few counts. V and J are TRBV28 and TRBJ1-5, with D unclear. The germline V gene has CDR1 MDHEN and CDR2 SYDVKM. Trimming stripped 2 bases from V and 7 bases from J, with 9 bases between. The CDR3 sequence is 13 residues long. CDR3 nucleotide sequence: TGTGCCAGCAGTTTAGGGCGAGTCCAGCCCCAGCATTTT. This sequence encodes CASSLGRVQPQHF. Complete variable domain (other parts from reference TRBV28 and TRBJ1-5): DVKVTQSSRYLVKRTGEKVFLECVQDMDHENMFWYRQDPGLGLRLIYFSYDVKMKEKGDIPEGYSVSREKKERFSLILESASTNQTSMYLCASSLGRVQPQHFGDGTRLSIL.

The table lists this clone with a few counts. The V gene is TRBV7-9, the J gene TRBJ2-7, with 9 nucleotides matching TRBD1. CDR3 size: 14 residues. The ends lost 1 base at V and 5 bases at J; junction bases unmatched: 3. In germline, CDR1 is SEHNR, CDR2 FQNEAQ (reference sequence). DNA of the CDR3: TGTGCCAGCAGCTTAGGGACAGGGGCGGACGAGCAGTACTTC. This gives the protein CASSLGTGADEQYF.

J is TRBJ2-7 and V is TRBV5-1; 10 bases line up with TRBD2. Germline CDR1 and CDR2: SGHRS and YFSETQ. V lost 1 base, J lost 2 bases, and 0 bases stayed unmatched. The CDR3 is 14 amino acids. CDR3 in amino acids: CASSLSGGAYEQYF. In DNA, the CDR3 is TGCGCCAGCAGCTTGAGCGGGGGGGCCTACGAGCAGTACTTC.

The chain links TRBV7-9 to TRBJ1-5; D is perhaps TRBD1 (6 bases). V was trimmed by 3 bases and J by 5 bases, leaving 11 bases between them. CDR3 length: 14 amino acids. Per the germline V gene, CDR1 is SEHNR and CDR2 is FQNEAQ (reference sequence). The CDR3 sequence: CASSFTGNYQPQHF. Written as DNA, the CDR3 is TGTGCCAGCAGCTTTACAGGGAACTATCAGCCCCAGCATTTT.

This clone showed up just a few times. The V gene is TRBV5-5, the J gene TRBJ1-5, with 9 bases that match TRBD1. Per germline, CDR1 SGHKS and CDR2 YYEKEE (reference sequence). CDR3 size: 14 residues. J gave up 6 bases and V 1 base, and 2 bases lay outside the gene matches. CDR3: CASSLRDRVQPQHF. In DNA form, the CDR3 reads TGTGCCAGCAGCTTGAGGGACAGGGTTCAGCCCCAGCATTTT.